This paragraph covers one T cell receptor (beta chain) sequence. The antigen remains unidentified. The CDR3 extends over 15 amino acids. The V gene's germline CDR1 is MNHEY and CDR2 SVGEGT. The V end was cut by 6 bases, the J end by 1 base, with 13 bases between. This record belongs to a study of T cell responses to AZD1222 COVID-19 vaccine. Second-dose timings of about 4 or about 12 weeks were pooled. Overall study results and limits: Only a handful of AZD1222 recipients, several in all, had baseline seropositivity. Along spike, vaccine-associated CD4 TCRs were found throughout, with dominance at 160-218 and 743-854. There were mostly white British donors and more females than males, and clonal diversity was possibly underestimated.

Sequenced by immunoSEQ multiplex PCR; TCRdb stores in-frame clones only, minus some. The sample has some 100,000 clones, 70% to 90% seen once. The sequences come from peripheral blood, collected 28 days after the second AZD1222 dose. This clonotype was obtained from an adult who received the AZD1222 COVID-19 vaccine. The chain joins TRBV6-2 or TRBV6-3 to TRBJ2-1; perhaps TRBD2 as D (5 bases). The CDR3 loop reads CASSPTGESYNEQFF. CDR3 DNA sequence: TGTGCCAGCAGCCCCACCGGGGAATCCTACAATGAGCAGTTCTTC.